The next 27 T cell receptor beta chains were all read from a single sample in a study of blood T cell repertoires in COVID-19. Sequencing was performed with immunoSEQ multiplex PCR; in TCRdb, only in-frame clones are kept and a portion is missing. Altogether around 340,000 clones are present, 80% to 90% being singletons, with the ten largest covering 3%. What was sequenced was peripheral blood. Receptor source: a young man with active or convalescent COVID-19.

V and J are TRBV28 and TRBJ1-5; 8 nucleotides match TRBD1. Germline CDR1 reads MDHEN; CDR2 reads SYDVKM. V was clipped by 6 bases and J by 4 bases; unmatched bases: 8. This CDR3 comprises 15 residues. In DNA, the CDR3 is TGTGCCAGCAGCCCGGACAGGGAAAGGAATCAGCCCCAGCATTTT. Protein sequence: CASSPDRERNQPQHF. The entire variable domain, with the rest obtained from reference TRBV28 and TRBJ1-5, is as follows: DVKVTQSSRYLVKRTGEKVFLECVQDMDHENMFWYRQDPGLGLRLIYFSYDVKMKEKGDIPEGYSVSREKKERFSLILESASTNQTSMYLCASSPDRERNQPQHFGDGTRLSIL.

The CDR3 region is CASSQGQHFSGNTIYF. CDR3 nucleotide sequence: TGTGCCAGCAGCCAAGGCCAACATTTCTCTGGAAACACCATATATTTT. The rearrangement uses TRBV14 and TRBJ1-3; the D is unclear. This CDR3 is 16 amino acids long. The V and J ends lost 1 base and 0 bases respectively, with 10 bases between them. Germline values: CDR1 SGHDN, CDR2 FVKESK.

CDR3 residues: CASSINTLNTEAFF. CDR3 DNA sequence: TGTGCCAGTAGTATAAACACCTTGAACACTGAAGCTTTCTTT. The genes are TRBV19 and TRBJ1-1; D is uncertain. CDR3 length equals 14 residues. Trimming removed 2 bases from V and 0 bases from J, with 7 bases in between. Germline CDR1 reads LNHDA; CDR2 reads SQIVND (reference sequence).

The gene calls are TRBV28 and TRBJ2-3; TRBD1 agrees at 8 bases. CDR1 MDHEN and CDR2 SYDVKM come from the germline V gene. V was pared by 5 bases and J by 1 base, with 8 bases of the junction left unmatched. The CDR3 covers 16 residues. The CDR3 region is CASSHLDRVRTDTQYF. The CDR3 DNA sequence: TGTGCCAGCAGTCACCTGGACAGGGTTCGCACAGATACGCAGTATTTT.

The chain joins TRBV4-1 to TRBJ2-2, with 11 bases lining up with TRBD2. Per germline, CDR1 MGHRA and CDR2 YSYEKL. The V and J ends lost 4 bases and 5 bases, in that order; junction bases with no gene match: 9. This CDR3 spans 17 amino acids. CDR3 residues: CASSRKLAGVDTGELFF. CDR3 sequence (DNA): TGCGCCAGCAGCCGCAAACTAGCGGGAGTAGATACCGGGGAGCTGTTTTTT.

The chain has TRBV7-3 and TRBJ2-2; D uncertain. Germline CDR1 and CDR2: SGHTA and FQGTGA. V dropped 5 bases and J dropped 2 bases, with 6 bases sitting between them. The CDR3 extends over 13 amino acids. This CDR3 reads CASSKQNTGELFF. CDR3 coding DNA: TGTGCCAGCAGCAAGCAAAACACCGGGGAGCTGTTTTTT. Full variable domain (missing parts from reference TRBV7-3 and TRBJ2-2): GAGVSQTPSNKVTEKGKYVELRCDPISGHTALYWYRQSLGQGPEFLIYFQGTGAADDSGLPNDRFFAVRPEGSVSTLKIQRTERGDSAVYLCASSKQNTGELFFGEGSRLTVL.

The chain employs TRBV9 and TRBJ1-6, with D perhaps TRBD1 (6 bases). V lost 1 base, J lost 3 bases, and 17 bases lay in between. Germline CDR1 reads SGDLS; CDR2 reads YYNGEE. The CDR3 extends over 18 amino acids. The CDR3 reads CASSVIPRGQGYNSPLHF. Here the CDR3 DNA reads TGTGCCAGCAGCGTAATCCCCAGGGGCCAGGGCTATAATTCACCCCTCCACTTT.

The chain joins TRBV7-2 to TRBJ2-7, with D maybe TRBD1 (6 bases). CDR1 is SGHTA, CDR2 FQGNSA, per germline. Trimming stripped 1 base from V and 5 bases from J, with 15 bases between. CDR3 length: 15 amino acids. The CDR3 DNA follows: TGTGCCAGCAGCTTAGTCGACCCAGGGGTCGACGAGCAGTACTTC. As protein: CASSLVDPGVDEQYF.

V usage is TRBV6-2 or TRBV6-3 and J usage is TRBJ2-7, with 11 bases that match TRBD2. Trimming cost V 0 bases and J 3 bases; bases outside gene matches: 4. Germline V gene sequence: CDR1 MNHEY, CDR2 SVGEGT. The CDR3 runs to 16 residues. CDR3 residues: CASSYSSGRADYEQYF. CDR3 bases: TGTGCCAGCAGTTACTCTAGCGGGAGGGCCGACTACGAGCAGTACTTC.

The chain joins TRBV3-1 (or the pseudogene TRBV3-2) to TRBJ1-2; D perhaps matches TRBD1 (6 bases). V was trimmed by 3 bases and J by 8 bases, leaving 16 bases between them. CDR1 LGHDT and CDR2 YNNKEL come from the germline V gene (reference sequence). The CDR3 contains 14 residues. For the CDR3, the DNA is TGTGCCAGCAGCCAGCATGGGGAGGGGGAGGGCTACACCTTC. Translation gives CASSQHGEGEGYTF.

The rearrangement joins TRBV7-2 to TRBJ2-1; tentatively, D is TRBD1 (5 bases). Per germline, CDR1 SGHTA and CDR2 FQGNSA. The germline V and J ends were trimmed by 1 base and 5 bases, with 6 bases remaining between them. The CDR3 is 13 amino acids. CDR3 loop: CASSLVGDNEQFF. CDR3 DNA sequence: TGTGCCAGCAGCTTAGTAGGGGACAATGAGCAGTTCTTC.

The V gene is TRBV11-2, the J gene TRBJ2-1; D is possibly TRBD2 (6 bases). This CDR3 is built from 15 residues. The germline V gene has CDR1 SGHAT and CDR2 FQNNGV. V dropped 1 base and J dropped 9 bases, with 16 bases sitting between them. CDR3 region: CASSLVAGPLAEQFF. The CDR3 coding sequence is TGTGCCAGCAGCTTAGTTGCGGGGCCCCTGGCTGAGCAGTTCTTC.

CDR3 sequence (DNA): TGTGCCAGCAGCCAAGTGCGCCAGGGGGCGTCAGGTCAGCCCCAGCATTTT. Translated, it gives CASSQVRQGASGQPQHF. The chain joins TRBV3-1 (or the pseudogene TRBV3-2) to TRBJ1-5; 8 bases align to TRBD1. Trimming removed 1 base from V and 6 bases from J; junction bases left unmatched: 11. Germline V lookup: CDR1 LGHDT, CDR2 YNNKEL (reference sequence). This CDR3 region has 17 residues.

The chain uses TRBV7-9 and TRBJ2-3, with TRBD1 identical over 9 bases. CDR1 is SEHNR, CDR2 FQNEAQ, per germline (reference sequence). With 1 base clipped from V and 1 base from J, the junction kept 3 bases outside the gene matches. The CDR3 has 16 amino acids. The CDR3 coding sequence is TGTGCCAGCAGCTTAGAGGGACAGGGACGCACAGATACGCAGTATTTT. It yields the protein CASSLEGQGRTDTQYF.

Comments on this clone: Distinct nucleotide sequences in the sample also encode this CDR3. V gene TRBV7-2 combines with J gene TRBJ2-7, with 9 nucleotides matching TRBD2. The CDR3 has 14 amino acids. Germline V gives CDR1 SGHTA, CDR2 FQGNSA. V was pared by 3 bases and J by 4 bases, with 4 bases of the junction left unmatched. DNA of the CDR3: TGTGCCAGCAGCTTGACTAGCGGTGGGTACGAGCAGTACTTC. Translation gives CASSLTSGGYEQYF.

The genes are TRBV5-5 and TRBJ1-1; 7 nucleotides agree with TRBD1. Germline V CDR1 and CDR2: SGHKS, YYEKEE (reference sequence). V trimming: 0 bases; J trimming: 5 bases; junction bases outside the gene matches: 4. This CDR3 region has 14 residues. Here the CDR3 reads CASSLVRGRTEAFF. Written as DNA, the CDR3 is TGTGCCAGCAGCTTGGTCAGGGGGAGAACTGAAGCTTTCTTT.

The V call is TRBV5-6, the J call TRBJ2-5, with a tentative D call TRBD1 (5 bases). V was cut by 1 base and J by 3 bases, with 10 bases left in between. Germline V lookup: CDR1 SGHDT, CDR2 YYEEEE. The CDR3 runs 14 residues. In nucleotides, the CDR3 is TGTGCCAGCAGCTTGCCGACAGCCGAAGAGACCCAGTACTTC. This gives the protein CASSLPTAEETQYF.

CDR3 in DNA: TGTGCCATCACCCGGACTAGCGGGAGAGCCTACGAGCAGTACTTC. Its translation: CAITRTSGRAYEQYF. The chain has TRBV10-3 and TRBJ2-7; 13 nucleotides align to TRBD2. The junction had 5 bases not matched to a gene; V was cut back by 7 bases and J by 2 bases. The CDR3 has 15 amino acids. Per the germline V gene, CDR1 is ENHRY and CDR2 is SYGVKD.

The CDR3 region is CATSQAESSYNEQFF. CDR3 sequence (DNA): TGTGCCACCAGCCAAGCGGAAAGCTCCTACAATGAGCAGTTCTTC. The chain recombines TRBV24-1 with TRBJ2-1; D perhaps matches TRBD2 (5 bases). The V and J ends lost 7 bases and 0 bases respectively, with 12 bases between them. The length of the CDR3 is 15 residues. Germline V lookup: CDR1 KGHDR, CDR2 SFDVKD.

This chain uses TRBV11-1 with TRBJ2-2, with TRBD2 identical over 12 bases. Trimming removed 6 bases from V and 7 bases from J; junction bases left unmatched: 6. CDR1 is SGHAT, CDR2 FQDESV, per germline (reference sequence). The CDR3 extends over 15 amino acids. The CDR3 region is CASSPLTSGSGELFF. CDR3 DNA: TGTGCCAGCAGTCCTCTGACTAGCGGGAGCGGGGAGCTGTTTTTT.

The CDR3 protein is CASSYSIAGGLPPTDNEQFF. CDR3 sequence (DNA): TGTGCCAGCAGTTACTCGATCGCGGGAGGCTTACCGCCCACCGACAATGAGCAGTTCTTC. V is TRBV6-2 or TRBV6-3 and J is TRBJ2-1, with 8 positions matching TRBD2. J gave up 5 bases and V 0 bases, and 18 bases lay outside the gene matches. The CDR3 totals 20 residues. CDR1 and CDR2 from the germline V gene are MNHEY and SVGEGT.

The chain is built from TRBV5-6 and TRBJ2-1; a weak D match, TRBD1 (6 bases). Deletions cut 2 bases from V and 1 base from J, with 19 bases between. Germline CDR1 SGHDT, CDR2 YYEEEE. The CDR3 runs to 18 residues. The CDR3 coding sequence is TGTGCCAGCAGCTTATGGGGGCCGAGGGACCCTTCCTACAATGAGCAGTTCTTC. Encoded protein: CASSLWGPRDPSYNEQFF.

The genes are TRBV7-2 and TRBJ2-5, with TRBD1 matching over 10 bases. V shed 5 bases, J shed 5 bases, and the junction held 8 bases outside the gene matches. CDR1 and CDR2 (germline): SGHTA, FQGNSA. The CDR3 is 15 amino acids. CDR3 residues: CASSLPTGGTETQYF. DNA of the CDR3: TGTGCCAGCAGCCTACCGACAGGGGGCACGGAGACCCAGTACTTC.

This clone came up once. The chain is built from TRBV5-1 and TRBJ1-5; D possibly corresponds to TRBD1 (6 bases). V lost 4 bases, J lost 3 bases, and 11 bases lay in between. The CDR3 sequence is 14 residues long. Germline-derived CDR1 and CDR2 are SGHRS and YFSETQ. The CDR3 DNA reads TGCGCCAGCAGCGCAACAGGGAACAATCAGCCCCAGCATTTT. It translates to CASSATGNNQPQHF.

The chain carries TRBV7-9 and TRBJ1-4; perhaps TRBD1 as D (6 bases). Germline values: CDR1 SEHNR, CDR2 FQNEAQ (reference sequence). Trimming stripped 7 bases from V and 6 bases from J, with 15 bases between. The CDR3 is 14 amino acids. The chain's CDR3 is CASTTGTSDEKLFF. CDR3 coding DNA: TGTGCCAGCACCACAGGGACATCGGATGAAAAACTGTTTTTT.

The chain links TRBV19 to TRBJ1-4; a weak D match, TRBD1 (5 bases). Germline loops: CDR1 LNHDA, CDR2 SQIVND (reference sequence). V lost 5 bases to trimming and J lost 8 bases, with 15 bases between them. The CDR3 length is 14 residues. The CDR3 loop reads CASSPASAGEKLFF. CDR3 DNA sequence: TGTGCCAGTAGTCCGGCGTCCGCAGGGGAAAAACTGTTTTTT.

The rearrangement uses TRBV2 and TRBJ1-1; D possibly corresponds to TRBD1 (6 bases). The CDR3 is 17 amino acids. Germline assignment: CDR1 SNHLY and CDR2 FYNNEI. V lost 4 bases, J lost 5 bases, and 23 bases lay in between. The DNA of the CDR3 is TGTGCCAGCAGTGGAATTGGTTGGGGGGGCAGTGGGACTGAAGCTTTCTTT. It is translated as CASSGIGWGGSGTEAFF. The full variable domain, in which reference TRBV2 and TRBJ1-1 provide the parts outside the CDR3, is EPEVTQTPSHQVTQMGQEVILRCVPISNHLYFYWYRQILGQKVEFLVSFYNNEISEKSEIFDDQFSVERPDGSNFTLKIRSTKLEDSAMYFCASSGIGWGGSGTEAFFGQGTRLTVV.